This is a list of T cell receptor beta chains from one sample in a study of Ad26.COV2.S vaccination and SARS-CoV-2 variants. TCRdb keeps only in-frame clones here, not all; method: immunoSEQ multiplex PCR. The sample records approximately 400,000 clones, under 90% being singletons. This sample comprised peripheral blood, obtained in a trial of Ad26.COV2.S vaccine versus placebo. These receptors came from a person between 18 and 65 years old who received the Ad26.COV2.S COVID-19 vaccine or a placebo. CDR3s include the opening cysteine and the closing phenylalanine or tryptophan. Each record gives: D gene, J gene, V gene, clone size, CDR3 DNA, CDR3 protein. A D gene is named only where the DNA matches it firmly. Clone size appears in some rows only: once, few, many, or a class for an expanded clone.

.,TRBJ1-6,TRBV5-4,.,TGTGCCAGCAGCTTGGGGGGGCCTAACTATAATTCACCCCTCCACTTT,CASSLGGPNYNSPLHF
TRBD2,TRBJ2-2,TRBV4-1,.,TGCGCCAGCAGCCAACGCTCTAGCGGGGGGGCCTTCGACACCGGGGAGCTGTTTTTT,CASSQRSSGGAFDTGELFF
.,TRBJ2-4,TRBV21-1,.,TGTGCCAGCAGCAAAGAGGGTGTCGGGGAGGGCAAAAACATTCAGTACTTC,CASSKEGVGEGKNIQYF
.,TRBJ1-1,TRBV5-1,.,TGCGCCAGCAGCTTACTGACCGGGACGGGGACTGAAGCTTTCTTT,CASSLLTGTGTEAFF
TRBD2,TRBJ2-3,TRBV10-3,once,TGTGCCATCAAGGGACTAGGTCCCCCGGATACGCAGTATTTT,CAIKGLGPPDTQYF
TRBD2,TRBJ2-1,TRBV5-1,.,TGCGCCAGCAGCCAAGAAGGGACTAGCGGCGATGAGCAGTTCTTC,CASSQEGTSGDEQFF
.,TRBJ2-7,TRBV4-1,.,TGCGCCAGCAGCCAATTAGGGGACTCCGTCGAGCAGTACTTC,CASSQLGDSVEQYF
.,TRBJ2-5,TRBV5-1,.,TGCGCCAGCAGCCCGCTGCCACCCGAAGAGACCCAGTACTTC,CASSPLPPEETQYF
TRBD1,TRBJ1-1,TRBV5-1,.,TGCGCCAGCAGCTTGGCTGGAGGGAGTCAGGGGGGGCTTGAAGCTTTCTTT,CASSLAGGSQGGLEAFF
.,TRBJ2-1,TRBV30,.,TGTGCCTGGAGATGGCGCAATGAGCAGTTCTTC,CAWRWRNEQFF
.,TRBJ1-2,TRBV9,.,TGTGCCAGCAGCGTAGGGGGGCAGGGGATCTACTACACCTTC,CASSVGGQGIYYTF